Each of the 28 T cell receptor beta chains below was sequenced from the same sample in a study of cytomegalovirus exposure and HLA in healthy donors. The PCR used 60 Vbeta and 13 Jbeta primers. TCRdb keeps only in-frame clones here, not all; method: immunoSEQ multiplex PCR. The repertoire has about 170,000 clones, roughly 80% of them found once; the top ten carry 2.3%. Sequencing was done on a sample of PBMCs. The receptor source for this set is a male donor in good health and CMV-seronegative.

Only a few counts were recorded for this clone. This chain joins TRBV9 and TRBJ1-2; TRBD1 might be the D (5 bases). The CDR3 loop spans 14 amino acids. CDR1 and CDR2 from the germline V gene are SGDLS and YYNGEE. Trimming left V 3 bases short and J 9 bases short, with 18 bases between. CDR3 loop: CASSGGDYDWRYTF. As DNA, the CDR3 is TGTGCCAGCAGCGGGGGGGACTATGACTGGCGCTACACCTTC. The full variable domain, in which reference TRBV9 and TRBJ1-2 provide the parts outside the CDR3, is DSGVTQTPKHLITATGQRVTLRCSPRSGDLSVYWYQQSLDQGLQFLIQYYNGEERAKGNILERFSAQQFPDLHSELNLSSLELGDSALYFCASSGGDYDWRYTFGSGTRLTVV.

The chain links TRBV10-2 to TRBJ1-3; no clear D gene. The germline V and J ends were trimmed by 3 bases and 1 base, with 10 bases remaining between them. The CDR3 is made up of 15 amino acids. CDR1 is WSHSY, CDR2 SAAADI, per germline. CDR3 bases: TGCGCCAGCAGTGAACAGTCCGGTTCTGGAAACACCATATATTTT. The encoded protein is CASSEQSGSGNTIYF.

This clone appeared a single time. The gene calls are TRBV5-1 and TRBJ1-3; D remains unclear. V lost 4 bases, J lost 0 bases, and 14 bases lay in between. The CDR3 sequence is 16 residues long. From germline, CDR1 is SGHRS and CDR2 YFSETQ. Written as DNA, the CDR3 is TGCGCCAGCAGCCCCATAGACGGGTACTCTGGAAACACCATATATTTT. As protein: CASSPIDGYSGNTIYF.

The rearrangement links TRBV6-4 to TRBJ2-3, with D possibly being TRBD1 (6 bases). Germline V lookup: CDR1 MRHNA, CDR2 SNTAGT. There are 15 residues in the CDR3. V was shortened by 6 bases and J by 1 base, with 14 bases between the two germline ends. In DNA form, the CDR3 reads TGTGCCAGCAGGGTCAACAGGGACCGCACAGATACGCAGTATTTT. This encodes CASRVNRDRTDTQYF.

The chain recombines TRBV9 with TRBJ2-6; possible D gene TRBD1, 6 bases. The CDR3 extends over 15 amino acids. V shed 2 bases and J shed 2 bases, with 8 bases lying between them. CDR1 SGDLS and CDR2 YYNGEE come from the germline V gene. The CDR3 loop reads CASSVGGTGANVLTF. The DNA for the CDR3 is TGTGCCAGCAGCGTTGGGGGCACTGGGGCCAACGTCCTGACTTTC.

The CDR3: CASSGQGKDYEQYF. CDR3 DNA sequence: TGTGCCAGCAGCGGACAGGGGAAAGACTACGAGCAGTACTTC. This sequence joins TRBV2 and TRBJ2-7, with 9 bases matching TRBD1. This CDR3 region has 14 residues. The ends lost 6 bases at V and 3 bases at J; junction bases unmatched: 6. Germline values: CDR1 SNHLY, CDR2 FYNNEI.

V and J are TRBV18 and TRBJ1-1, with no clear D. V was cut by 6 bases and J by 2 bases, with 10 bases left in between. CDR3 length: 13 residues. Germline V CDR1 and CDR2: KGHSH, LQKENI. CDR3 DNA sequence: TGTGCCAGCTCTCGGGAAAGCAACACTGAAGCTTTCTTT. It is translated as CASSRESNTEAFF.

The rearrangement uses TRBV5-1 and TRBJ1-5, with D hard to call. Germline-derived CDR1 and CDR2 are SGHRS and YFSETQ. V was trimmed by 3 bases and J by 5 bases, leaving 12 bases between them. The CDR3 totals 14 residues. Here the CDR3 reads CASSSGGPDQPQHF. DNA for the CDR3: TGCGCCAGCAGCTCCGGCGGGCCAGATCAGCCCCAGCATTTT.

V is TRBV27 and J is TRBJ1-2; 12 nucleotides line up with TRBD1. J was trimmed by 6 bases and V by 6 bases; bases with no gene match: 5. Germline CDR1 is MNHEY and CDR2 is SMNVEV (reference sequence). This CDR3 has 14 residues. CDR3 region: CASRGDRGLDGYTF. CDR3 in DNA: TGTGCCAGCAGGGGGGACAGGGGGCTGGATGGCTACACCTTC.

Notes on this clone: At one boundary the junction diverges from the germline segment, which might be a read error. V and J are TRBV5-1 and TRBJ1-1; no definite D call. The CDR3 loop spans 15 amino acids. Per germline, CDR1 SGHRS and CDR2 YFSETQ. Here the CDR3 DNA reads TGCGCCAGCGGCTTGGCCATGGTGGCGAACACTGAAGCTTTCTTT. Translated: CASGLAMVANTEAFF.

The chain combines TRBV18 with TRBJ1-1; no firm D call. The CDR3 consists of 14 residues. V was pared by 0 bases and J by 3 bases, with 8 bases between. Germline CDR1 and CDR2: KGHSH and LQKENI. Here the CDR3 reads CASSPPSSDTEAFF. In nucleotides, the CDR3 is TGTGCCAGCTCACCACCCTCCTCGGACACTGAAGCTTTCTTT.

This rearrangement joins TRBV5-1 to TRBJ1-1, with 10 bases aligning to TRBD1. Trimming cost V 1 base and J 7 bases; bases outside gene matches: 16. The germline V gene encodes CDR1 SGHRS and CDR2 YFSETQ. The CDR3 consists of 18 residues. Here the CDR3 reads CASSLRVRTGGGLIEAFF. CDR3 DNA sequence: TGCGCCAGCAGCTTGAGGGTCCGGACAGGGGGGGGGCTAATTGAAGCTTTCTTT.

The J gene is TRBJ1-1, the V gene TRBV6-1; D uncertain. The CDR3 has 15 amino acids. CDR1 MNHNS and CDR2 SASEGT come from the germline V gene. Trimming pared 7 bases from V and 4 bases from J, leaving 19 bases between. The CDR3 region is CASTFWLEEGTEAFF. CDR3 in DNA: TGTGCCAGCACTTTCTGGCTGGAGGAAGGCACTGAAGCTTTCTTT.

The chain couples TRBV9 to TRBJ1-5; D is undetermined. The V and J ends lost 0 bases and 4 bases respectively, with 5 bases between them. The length of the CDR3 is 13 residues. Per the germline V gene, CDR1 is SGDLS and CDR2 is YYNGEE. The CDR3 region is CASSVGPNQPQHF. The CDR3 region has the DNA TGTGCCAGCAGCGTAGGGCCGAATCAGCCCCAGCATTTT.

This chain uses TRBV10-3 with TRBJ2-2, with D maybe TRBD1 (6 bases). Per germline, CDR1 ENHRY and CDR2 SYGVKD. The CDR3 contains 18 residues. The V end lost 0 bases, the J end lost 6 bases, and 20 bases lay between the germline ends. CDR3 in amino acids: CAISESSGNRVYAGELFF. The CDR3 nucleotides are TGTGCCATCAGTGAGTCGAGTGGGAACAGGGTGTATGCCGGGGAGCTGTTTTTT.

In its sample, this clone was seen once. The rearrangement links TRBV30 to TRBJ2-1; the D gene is possibly TRBD2 (7 bases). CDR3 length: 13 residues. Germline V gene lookup returns CDR1 GTSNPN and CDR2 SVGIG (reference sequence). With 3 bases removed from V and 10 bases from J, the gap between germline ends came to 16 bases. The CDR3 bases are TGTGCCTGGAGAGGGGGGGGTGGGCCCGAGCAGTTCTTC. Amino acids: CAWRGGGGPEQFF.

V is TRBV7-9 and J is TRBJ2-2; TRBD2 agrees at 12 bases. CDR1 SEHNR and CDR2 FQNEAQ come from the germline V gene (reference sequence). The CDR3 spans 18 residues. Trimming removed 0 bases from V and 4 bases from J; junction bases left unmatched: 6. The CDR3 loop is CASSLASTSGGGTGELFF. As DNA, the CDR3 is TGTGCCAGCAGCTTAGCGTCGACTAGCGGGGGTGGCACCGGGGAGCTGTTTTTT.

The chain recombines TRBV10-1 with TRBJ1-1; D is ambiguous. This CDR3 has 15 residues. Germline assignment: CDR1 WNHNN and CDR2 SYGVQD (reference sequence). Trimming took 3 bases from V and 0 from J, leaving 11 bases between them. This CDR3 is CASSDGGYMNTEAFF. The CDR3 DNA sequence: TGCGCCAGCAGTGACGGCGGATACATGAACACTGAAGCTTTCTTT.

The chain employs TRBV7-9 and TRBJ2-3; 7 nucleotides agree with TRBD1. J lost 2 bases, V lost 2 bases, and 10 bases had no gene match. CDR3 length: 17 amino acids. In germline, CDR1 is SEHNR, CDR2 FQNEAQ (reference sequence). CDR3 in DNA: TGTGCCAGCAGCTTACTTAGGGACAGCAAAATCACAGATACGCAGTATTTT. Its translation: CASSLLRDSKITDTQYF.

CDR3 residues: CASSLGGAGYTF. The CDR3 nucleotides read TGTGCCAGCAGCTTAGGGGGGGCTGGCTACACCTTC. The rearrangement links TRBV13 to TRBJ1-2; D is perhaps TRBD1 (6 bases). Trimming cost V 0 bases and J 7 bases, with 6 bases left between them. Germline-derived CDR1 and CDR2 are PRHDT and FYEKMQ (reference sequence). The CDR3 sequence is 12 residues long.

The rearrangement uses TRBV11-2 and TRBJ1-1, with a possible D match to TRBD1 (6 bases). The CDR3 totals 14 residues. The V end lost 5 bases, the J end lost 8 bases, and 18 bases lay between the germline ends. Germline-derived CDR1 and CDR2 are SGHAT and FQNNGV. The chain's CDR3 is CASSPIQNRVEAFF. Here the CDR3 DNA reads TGTGCCAGCAGCCCAATCCAAAACAGGGTAGAAGCTTTCTTT.

This chain joins TRBV5-1 and TRBJ1-1; perhaps TRBD1 as D (6 bases). With 4 bases removed from V and 1 base from J, the gap between germline ends came to 14 bases. The CDR3 runs to 15 residues. The germline V gene has CDR1 SGHRS and CDR2 YFSETQ. The CDR3 region is CASSLSGHTNTEAFF. CDR3 bases: TGCGCCAGCAGCCTGTCGGGACACACGAACACTGAAGCTTTCTTT.

The CDR3 region is CASSLDESGELFF. As DNA, the CDR3 is TGTGCCAGCAGCTTAGACGAGAGCGGGGAGCTGTTTTTT. This rearrangement joins TRBV11-3 to TRBJ2-2; unclear D gene. CDR1 and CDR2 (germline): SGHNT, YENEEA. V shed 0 bases and J shed 7 bases, with 6 bases lying between them. There are 13 residues in the CDR3.

This chain connects TRBV27 to TRBJ2-7, with 8 bases lining up with TRBD2. Unmatched junction bases numbered 13, after V lost 2 bases and J lost 4 bases. Germline V CDR1 and CDR2: MNHEY, SMNVEV (reference sequence). The length of the CDR3 is 17 residues. CDR3 coding DNA: TGTGCCAGCAGTTTACGTTGGCTAGCGGGCGCCCCTTACGAGCAGTACTTC. Its protein is CASSLRWLAGAPYEQYF.

The chain uses TRBV9 and TRBJ2-2, with D possibly being TRBD2 (5 bases). V was trimmed by 1 base and J by 4 bases, leaving 14 bases between them. In germline, CDR1 is SGDLS, CDR2 YYNGEE. CDR3 length equals 16 residues. Written as DNA, the CDR3 is TGTGCCAGCAGCGTATACGAGGGCTCCATCACCGGGGAGCTGTTTTTT. It is translated as CASSVYEGSITGELFF.

This clone was recorded a few times. CDR3 residues: CASSSTSGGAGGLVPQYF. CDR3 nucleotides: TGCGCCAGCAGCTCAACTAGCGGGGGGGCCGGAGGGTTGGTGCCCCAGTACTTC. J is TRBJ2-5 and V is TRBV5-1; 13 bases map to TRBD2. This CDR3 is 18 amino acids long. V lost 3 bases to trimming and J lost 9 bases; unmatched junction nucleotides: 17. Germline V gene lookup returns CDR1 SGHRS and CDR2 YFSETQ.

The CDR3 loop reads CASSVGPGKNYEQYF. The CDR3, as DNA: TGTGCCAGCAGCGTAGGTCCAGGGAAAAACTACGAGCAGTACTTC. The rearrangement uses TRBV9 and TRBJ2-7; TRBD1 is a possible D gene (5 bases). This CDR3 contains 15 residues. With 0 bases removed from V and 3 bases from J, the gap between germline ends came to 13 bases. The germline V gene encodes CDR1 SGDLS and CDR2 YYNGEE.

The gene calls are TRBV10-2 and TRBJ2-1, with a possible D match to TRBD1 (6 bases). CDR3 length: 15 amino acids. Germline V gives CDR1 WSHSY, CDR2 SAAADI. Trimming removed 6 bases from V and 6 bases from J, with 18 bases in between. The CDR3 sequence: CASSASQGPSNEQFF. The CDR3 bases are TGCGCCAGCAGCGCTTCACAGGGACCGTCCAATGAGCAGTTCTTC.